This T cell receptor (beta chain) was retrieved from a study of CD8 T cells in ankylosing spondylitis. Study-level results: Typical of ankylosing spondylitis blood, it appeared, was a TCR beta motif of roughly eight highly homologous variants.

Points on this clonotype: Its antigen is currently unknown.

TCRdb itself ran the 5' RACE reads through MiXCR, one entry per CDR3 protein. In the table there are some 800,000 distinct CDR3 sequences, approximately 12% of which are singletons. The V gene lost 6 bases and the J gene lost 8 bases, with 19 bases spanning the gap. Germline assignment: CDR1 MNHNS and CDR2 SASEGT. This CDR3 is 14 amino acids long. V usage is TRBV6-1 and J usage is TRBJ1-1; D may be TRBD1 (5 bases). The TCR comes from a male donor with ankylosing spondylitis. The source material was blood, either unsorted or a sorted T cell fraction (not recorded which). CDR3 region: CASSPTATRGEAFF. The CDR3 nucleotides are TGTGCCAGCAGCCCCACGGCCACCCGGGGCGAAGCTTTCTTT.